Listed here is a single T cell receptor beta chain. Its matching antigen is unknown. PCR employed 60 Vbeta and 13 Jbeta primers. Assay: immunoSEQ multiplex PCR; the TCRdb copy retains only in-frame clones and omits some. Found here are tens of thousands of clones, around three quarters of them singletons; the top ten hold 0.55% to 0.65%. The record originates from a study of cytomegalovirus exposure and HLA in healthy donors. Donors were nominally healthy when sampled, though unrecorded immune exposures were likely. Study-level results: Later on, analysis showed that most CMV-associated TCR beta chains appeared to be HLA-restricted. Donors belonging to an Asian-associated ancestry cluster reportedly showed fewer N-insertions in productive TCRs than the roughly 680-donor mean, according to what a later analysis found. Analysis was carried out at a later point, and it linked a missense DCLRE1C variant to TCR beta V- and J-gene trimming.

The clonotype originates from a man aged 30 to 45 in good health and CMV-seronegative. Material for sequencing was PBMCs.

The CDR3 reads CASRNSPQETQYF. CDR3 nucleotide sequence: TGTGCCAGCAGGAACTCGCCCCAAGAGACCCAGTACTTC. This sequence joins TRBV6-1 and TRBJ2-5; no reliable D call. This CDR3 is 13 amino acids long. The germline V gene encodes CDR1 MNHNS and CDR2 SASEGT. V was cut by 6 bases and J by 1 base, with 9 bases left in between.